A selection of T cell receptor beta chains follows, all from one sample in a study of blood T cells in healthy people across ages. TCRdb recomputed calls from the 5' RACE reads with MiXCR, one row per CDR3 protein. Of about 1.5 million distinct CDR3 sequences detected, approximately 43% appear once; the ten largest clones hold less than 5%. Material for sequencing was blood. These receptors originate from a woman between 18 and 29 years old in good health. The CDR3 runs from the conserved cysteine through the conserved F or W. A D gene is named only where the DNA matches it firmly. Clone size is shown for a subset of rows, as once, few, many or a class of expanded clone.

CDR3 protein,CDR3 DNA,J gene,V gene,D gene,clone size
CASRGLENANEQFF,TGTGCCAGCAGAGGACTAGAAAACGCCAATGAGCAGTTCTTC,TRBJ2-1,TRBV28,TRBD2,NA
CASNHRASGTIYNEQFF,TGTGCCAGCAACCATAGGGCTAGCGGGACTATCTACAATGAGCAGTTCTTC,TRBJ2-1,TRBV7-2,TRBD2,NA
CSALQGQFNQPQHF,TGCAGTGCCCTACAGGGGCAATTCAATCAGCCCCAGCATTTT,TRBJ1-5,TRBV20-1,TRBD1,NA
CASSGGQGSYNEQFF,TGTGCCAGCAGCGGAGGACAGGGATCCTACAATGAGCAGTTCTTC,TRBJ2-1,TRBV7-9,TRBD1,few
CSARTGSHEQYF,TGCAGCGCCCGGACAGGGAGCCACGAGCAGTACTTC,TRBJ2-7,TRBV29-1,TRBD1,few
CSARNSRNTEAFF,TGCAGTGCTAGGAACAGCAGGAACACTGAAGCTTTCTTT,TRBJ1-1,TRBV20-1,NA,once
CSVEDNAYYGYTF,TGCAGCGTTGAAGATAACGCATACTATGGCTACACCTTC,TRBJ1-2,TRBV29-1,NA,few
CSAGNSGLWFRDTQYF,TGCAGTGCTGGGAACTCGGGCTTGTGGTTCAGAGATACGCAGTATTTT,TRBJ2-3,TRBV20-1,NA,many
CSARAPGTGYGYTF,TGCAGTGCTAGAGCCCCAGGGACGGGTTATGGCTACACCTTC,TRBJ1-2,TRBV20-1,NA,NA
CASSSDRRYTGELFF,TGTGCCAGCAGCTCGGACAGGCGGTACACCGGGGAGCTGTTTTTT,TRBJ2-2,TRBV2,TRBD1,NA
CASSYAGTGSEQYF,TGTGCCAGCAGCTATGCCGGGACAGGGTCCGAGCAGTACTTC,TRBJ2-7,TRBV27,TRBD1,NA
CASSLELGEVNTEAFF,TGTGCCAGCAGCTTGGAGCTAGGGGAGGTGAACACTGAAGCTTTCTTT,TRBJ1-1,TRBV5-6,NA,NA
CSVDAGGGYTF,TGCAGCGTTGATGCGGGCGGAGGCTACACCTTC,TRBJ1-2,TRBV29-1,NA,NA